This T cell receptor beta chain was profiled in a study of blood T cell repertoires in COVID-19. The CDR3 is 15 residues long. Germline assignment: CDR1 SGHVS and CDR2 FNYEAQ. The V and J ends lost 6 bases and 3 bases, in that order; junction bases with no gene match: 11. This clone was found once. Method: immunoSEQ multiplex PCR; TCRdb's copy keeps in-frame clones and lacks some. The top ten hold around 9.6% of the sample, which has some 240,000 clones, approximately 83% seen once. Sequencing was performed on peripheral blood. The clonotype comes from an elderly woman with acute or convalescent COVID-19. The chain combines TRBV7-6 with TRBJ2-7; TRBD1 agrees at 7 bases. In DNA form, the CDR3 reads TGTGCCAGCAGTAAGAATCCGGGACAGTTCTACGAGCAGTACTTC. The encoded protein is CASSKNPGQFYEQYF.